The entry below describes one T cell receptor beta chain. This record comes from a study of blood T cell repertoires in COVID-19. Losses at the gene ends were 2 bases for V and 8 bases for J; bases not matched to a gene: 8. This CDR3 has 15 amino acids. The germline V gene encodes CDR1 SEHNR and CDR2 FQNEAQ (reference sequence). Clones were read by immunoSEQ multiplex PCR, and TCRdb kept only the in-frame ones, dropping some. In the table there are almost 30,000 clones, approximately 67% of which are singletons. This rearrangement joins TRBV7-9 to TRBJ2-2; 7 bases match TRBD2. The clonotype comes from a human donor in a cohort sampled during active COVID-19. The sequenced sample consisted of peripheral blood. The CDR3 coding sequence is TGTGCCAGCAGCTTAAGTGGACTAGATGGAGGGGAGCTGTTTTTT. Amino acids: CASSLSGLDGGELFF.